The 25 T cell receptor beta chains below all came from one sample that was sequenced in a study of vaccination effects on CD4 cells after COVID-19. Clones were sequenced by immunoSEQ multiplex PCR, and TCRdb holds only the in-frame ones, with some missing. The sample yields around 81,000 clones, over 75% seen once. These receptors have no known antigen. Pools of viral peptides were used by the ViraFEST assay to expand antigen-specific CD4+ T cells ahead of sequencing. Researchers isolated CD4+ T cells once approximately eleven days of culture had elapsed. Vaccination of participants consisted of two doses of either the BNT162b2 or mRNA-1273 vaccine. The material was CD4+ T cells from PBMCs cultured with HCoV-OC43 spike peptides, obtained after COVID-19 vaccination. Subset noted: HCoV-OC43 spike overlapping peptide pool stimulation. The receptors were sampled from a human donor who received a COVID-19 vaccine.

This clone occurred a few times. The chain couples TRBV29-1 to TRBJ1-6; TRBD1 matches 7 bases. The CDR3 has 15 residues. Germline assignment: CDR1 SQVTM and CDR2 ANQGSEA. Trimming at V came to 7 bases and at J to 9 bases, leaving 15 bases not matched to a gene. Written as DNA, the CDR3 is TGCAGCGCCCGCCTGACAGGGCTTACTACTTCACCCCTCCACTTT. Translated: CSARLTGLTTSPLHF.

The chain has TRBV19 and TRBJ2-1; no reliable D call. V was clipped by 6 bases and J by 4 bases, with 25 bases between them. Germline CDR1 and CDR2: LNHDA and SQIVND (reference sequence). The CDR3 loop spans 18 amino acids. CDR3 in amino acids: CASSPKGRAPFSYNEQFF. CDR3 nucleotides: TGTGCCAGTAGCCCAAAGGGTCGGGCGCCTTTCTCTTACAATGAGCAGTTCTTC. Filled out from reference TRBV19 and TRBJ2-1, the complete variable domain reads DGGITQSPKYLFRKEGQNVTLSCEQNLNHDAMYWYRQDPGQGLRLIYYSQIVNDFQKGDIAEGYSVSREKKESFPLTVTSAQKNPTAFYLCASSPKGRAPFSYNEQFFGPGTRLTVL.

The chain recombines TRBV11-2 with TRBJ2-2, with D hard to call. Trimming pared 5 bases from V and 1 base from J, leaving 17 bases between. Germline CDR1 SGHAT, CDR2 FQNNGV. There are 17 residues in the CDR3. The CDR3 DNA sequence: TGTGCCAGCAGCCGAAGAATCAGCGCGATGAACACCGGGGAGCTGTTTTTT. It specifies CASSRRISAMNTGELFF.

This rearrangement joins TRBV5-1 to TRBJ2-1, with 7 bases that match TRBD1. The trim removed 3 bases at V and 6 bases at J, leaving 9 bases unmatched. Germline V gives CDR1 SGHRS, CDR2 YFSETQ. The length of the CDR3 is 15 residues. The CDR3 nucleotides are TGCGCCAGCAGCTGGGACAGTACGACAGGCAATGAGCAGTTCTTC. As protein: CASSWDSTTGNEQFF. The variable domain in full, completed from reference TRBV5-1 and TRBJ2-1, reads KAGVTQTPRYLIKTRGQQVTLSCSPISGHRSVSWYQQTPGQGLQFLFEYFSETQRNKGNFPGRFSGRQFSNSRSEMNVSTLELGDSALYLCASSWDSTTGNEQFFGPGTRLTVL.

The chain joins TRBV5-1 to TRBJ2-4; tentatively, D is TRBD1 or TRBD2 (5 bases each). Germline loops: CDR1 SGHRS, CDR2 YFSETQ. This CDR3 contains 19 residues. V shed 3 bases and J shed 2 bases, with 24 bases lying between them. The CDR3 bases are TGCGCCAGCAGCTGGGACCCGTCGGCCAGGTCAACAACCAAAAACATTCAGTACTTC. Translated: CASSWDPSARSTTKNIQYF.

The J gene is TRBJ1-1, the V gene TRBV7-9; D not resolved. CDR3 size: 14 residues. Germline V gives CDR1 SEHNR, CDR2 FQNEAQ (reference sequence). V was cut by 2 bases and J by 3 bases, with 10 bases left in between. The CDR3 DNA sequence: TGTGCCAGCAGCTTATCAGTGAGGGACACTGAAGCTTTCTTT. Protein product: CASSLSVRDTEAFF.

The V and J genes are TRBV24-1 and TRBJ2-5; weak D call: TRBD1 (6 bases). With 4 bases removed from V and 0 bases from J, the gap between germline ends came to 11 bases. The germline gives CDR1 KGHDR, CDR2 SFDVKD. The CDR3 runs to 15 residues. The DNA for the CDR3 is TGTGCCACCAGTGAACCGAGGGGGTACCAAGAGACCCAGTACTTC. Translated: CATSEPRGYQETQYF.

There are a few counts of this clone. The chain uses TRBV15 and TRBJ2-1, with 9 bases that match TRBD1. Per the germline V gene, CDR1 is LNHNV and CDR2 is YYDKDF (reference sequence). V was clipped by 1 base and J by 3 bases; unmatched bases: 4. The CDR3 sequence is 16 residues long. CDR3: CATSRARDRDYNEQFF. CDR3 DNA: TGTGCCACCAGCAGAGCGAGGGACAGGGACTACAATGAGCAGTTCTTC.

The chain employs TRBV5-1 and TRBJ2-7; tentatively, D is TRBD2 (7 bases). The germline V gene has CDR1 SGHRS and CDR2 YFSETQ. This CDR3 has 16 amino acids. V gave up 5 bases and J gave up 3 bases, with 21 bases separating them. CDR3 coding DNA: TGCGCCAGCAGTTATGGCGGGGGCCGGGGTCGCTACGAGCAGTACGTC. Translation gives CASSYGGGRGRYEQYV.

The rearrangement links TRBV29-1 to TRBJ1-2, with 12 bases matching TRBD1. Germline trimming cut 7 bases from V and 4 bases from J; bases unmatched to any gene: 4. This CDR3 is 13 amino acids long. Germline CDR1 and CDR2: SQVTM and ANQGSEA. The CDR3, as DNA: TGCAGCGCCGGGACAGGGGGCACCTATGGCTACACCTTC. Amino acids: CSAGTGGTYGYTF.

The chain is built from TRBV6-6 and TRBJ1-2; 7 nucleotides agree with TRBD1. This CDR3 has 14 amino acids. Looked up from germline, CDR1 is MNHNY and CDR2 is SVGAGI (reference sequence). With V trimmed by 6 bases and J by 0 bases, 4 bases remained unmatched. The DNA of the CDR3 is TGTGCCAGCAGCCCAGGGGGTGCTAACTATGGCTACACCTTC. It specifies CASSPGGANYGYTF.

The rearrangement uses TRBV5-1 and TRBJ1-1; 7 bases match TRBD1. Germline trimming cut 2 bases from V and 1 base from J; bases unmatched to any gene: 8. The CDR3 is 16 residues long. Germline V gene sequence: CDR1 SGHRS, CDR2 YFSETQ. CDR3 DNA: TGCGCCAGCAGCTTTAGACAGGGAGGACGGAACACTGAAGCTTTCTTT. Translation gives CASSFRQGGRNTEAFF.

The count of this clone is one. The CDR3 DNA sequence: TGTGCCAGCAGGGTTGACAGCGGCAATCAGCCCCAGCATTTT. As protein: CASRVDSGNQPQHF. The chain employs TRBV6-5 and TRBJ1-5; a weak D match, TRBD1 (5 bases). Per the germline V gene, CDR1 is MNHEY and CDR2 is SVGAGI. The V end lost 6 bases, the J end lost 2 bases, and 11 bases lay between the germline ends. CDR3 length: 14 residues.

The chain is built from TRBV5-1 and TRBJ2-3, with TRBD2 as a possible D gene (6 bases). Trimming removed 0 bases at V and 5 bases at J, with 13 bases between. CDR3 length equals 15 residues. In germline, CDR1 is SGHRS, CDR2 YFSETQ. CDR3 in amino acids: CASSLGGDGEDTQYF. The CDR3 DNA reads as TGCGCCAGCAGCTTGGGGGGGGACGGTGAAGATACGCAGTATTTT.

This clone was seen more than once but under ten times. The V and J genes are TRBV30 and TRBJ2-1; D may be TRBD2 (6 bases). Germline loops: CDR1 GTSNPN, CDR2 SVGIG (reference sequence). The CDR3 extends over 13 amino acids. Trimming pared 0 bases from V and 7 bases from J, leaving 10 bases between. The CDR3 nucleotides are TGTGCCTGGAGTGTCAGAGGGAGGAATGAGCAGTTCTTC. This translates into CAWSVRGRNEQFF. Complete variable domain (other parts from reference TRBV30 and TRBJ2-1): SQTIHQWPATLVQPVGSPLSLECTVEGTSNPNLYWYRQAAGRGLQLLFYSVGIGQISSEVPQNLSASRPQDRQFILSSKKLLLSDSGFYLCAWSVRGRNEQFFGPGTRLTVL.

The gene calls are TRBV29-1 and TRBJ1-3, with a weak D call TRBD1 (5 bases). CDR1 is SQVTM and CDR2 is ANQGSEA in the germline V gene. The CDR3 runs 14 residues. Trimming took off 7 bases at V and 2 bases at J, with 15 bases between the two ends. The CDR3 here is CSAQGRPPGNTIYF. In DNA form, the CDR3 reads TGCAGCGCGCAGGGCAGACCGCCTGGAAACACCATATATTTT.

This chain links TRBV2 with TRBJ1-4; D ambiguous. CDR3 length equals 15 residues. Germline-derived CDR1 and CDR2 are SNHLY and FYNNEI. V shed 6 bases and J shed 6 bases, with 17 bases lying between them. CDR3 loop: CASSLSRASYEKLFF. The CDR3 DNA reads as TGTGCCAGCAGCCTCTCAAGGGCGAGCTATGAAAAACTGTTTTTT.

This chain links TRBV14 with TRBJ2-1, with D tentatively TRBD2 (7 bases). V shed 6 bases and J shed 2 bases, with 17 bases lying between them. This CDR3 is 16 amino acids long. Germline values: CDR1 SGHDN, CDR2 FVKESK. In DNA, the CDR3 is TGTGCCAGCAGTCCCCCGGGCGGGGGCCCCTACAATGAGCAGTTCTTC. The encoded protein is CASSPPGGGPYNEQFF.

This sequence joins TRBV7-2 and TRBJ1-4, with D possibly matching TRBD1 (5 bases). This CDR3 comprises 15 residues. Trimming pared 3 bases from V and 7 bases from J, leaving 15 bases between. Germline V CDR1 and CDR2: SGHTA, FQGNSA. The CDR3 nucleotides are TGTGCCAGCAGCTTTCCCCAGGGCGGCTTTGAAAAACTGTTTTTT. Its translation: CASSFPQGGFEKLFF.

This rearrangement joins TRBV29-1 to TRBJ2-1; 7 bases are a match to TRBD2. With 8 bases clipped from V and 13 bases from J, the junction kept 20 bases outside the gene matches. The CDR3 loop spans 14 amino acids. Per germline, CDR1 SQVTM and CDR2 ANQGSEA. CDR3 residues: CSLSSLGAGFDQFF. Here the CDR3 DNA reads TGCAGCCTGTCCAGCTTAGGAGCGGGGTTTGATCAGTTCTTC.

This chain uses TRBV2 with TRBJ2-1; 12 bases line up with TRBD1. The ends lost 5 bases at V and 12 bases at J; junction bases unmatched: 11. The CDR3 contains 15 residues. In germline, CDR1 is SNHLY, CDR2 FYNNEI. DNA of the CDR3: TGTGCCAGCAGTCAAGGGACAGGGGGCGGAAGGGGGCAGTTCTTC. Its protein product is CASSQGTGGGRGQFF.

This chain links TRBV5-1 with TRBJ1-1, with D uncertain. Looked up from germline, CDR1 is SGHRS and CDR2 is YFSETQ. This CDR3 spans 13 amino acids. Trimming shortened V by 3 bases and J by 0 bases, and 6 bases separated the two germline ends. The CDR3 sequence is CASSSQMNTEAFF. In DNA, the CDR3 is TGCGCCAGCAGCTCCCAGATGAACACTGAAGCTTTCTTT.

The chain couples TRBV6-5 to TRBJ1-2, with TRBD1 identical over 8 bases. The CDR3 runs 14 residues. Germline V lookup: CDR1 MNHEY, CDR2 SVGAGI. V gave up 7 bases and J gave up 2 bases; unmatched junction bases: 6. The CDR3 sequence: CASTGQGANYGYTF. The CDR3 nucleotides read TGTGCCAGCACCGGACAGGGAGCCAACTATGGCTACACCTTC.

The genes are TRBV6-5 and TRBJ2-7; D perhaps matches TRBD1 (6 bases). CDR1 and CDR2 from the germline V gene are MNHEY and SVGAGI. The CDR3 totals 14 residues. V was shortened by 0 bases and J by 2 bases, with 8 bases between the two germline ends. CDR3 sequence (DNA): TGTGCCAGCAGTTACTCCGCAGGGGCCTACGAGCAGTACGTC. Its translation is CASSYSAGAYEQYV.

This clone was found a few times. This sequence joins TRBV11-2 and TRBJ2-7; 8 nucleotides agree with TRBD1. Germline loops: CDR1 SGHAT, CDR2 FQNNGV. The ends lost 5 bases at V and 4 bases at J; junction bases unmatched: 4. This CDR3 has 13 amino acids. This CDR3 is CASSRQGRYEQYV. As DNA, the CDR3 is TGTGCCAGCAGCCGACAGGGGCGGTACGAGCAGTACGTC.